The rows below give T cell receptor beta chains drawn from one sample of a study of cytomegalovirus exposure and HLA in healthy donors. TCRdb's table, derived via immunoSEQ multiplex PCR, lists solely in-frame clones and lacks some. This sample has some 190,000 clones, with about 80% found just once. Sequenced: PBMCs. Source of these receptors: a woman between 35 and 50 years old in good health and CMV-seronegative. Both conserved end residues are part of each CDR3. The D gene is left open where the match is weak. Rows may omit the clone size; those that give it use once, few, many or a size class.

d_call: .
j_call: TRBJ2-7
clone_size: .
v_call: TRBV15
cdr3_length: 14
cdr3_aa: CATERNPSSYEQYF
cdr3_nt: TGTGCCACGGAGCGGAATCCCTCCTCCTACGAGCAGTACTTC

d_call: TRBD1
j_call: TRBJ2-7
clone_size: .
v_call: TRBV25-1
cdr3_length: 12
cdr3_aa: CASAGQGYEQYF
cdr3_nt: TGTGCCAGCGCCGGACAGGGCTACGAGCAGTACTTC

d_call: TRBD1
j_call: TRBJ1-5
clone_size: .
v_call: TRBV11-2
cdr3_length: 16
cdr3_aa: CASSRTGEEGNQPQHF
cdr3_nt: TGTGCCAGCAGCCGAACAGGGGAAGAGGGCAATCAGCCCCAGCATTTT

d_call: .
j_call: TRBJ2-3
clone_size: .
v_call: TRBV9
cdr3_length: 15
cdr3_aa: CASSKGDTSTDTQYF
cdr3_nt: TGTGCCAGCAGTAAGGGGGACACTAGCACAGATACGCAGTATTTT

d_call: TRBD2
j_call: TRBJ2-1
clone_size: .
v_call: TRBV5-1
cdr3_length: 17
cdr3_aa: CASSRGTSGRLYNEQFF
cdr3_nt: TGCGCCAGCAGCCGGGGGACTAGCGGGCGTCTGTACAATGAGCAGTTCTTC

d_call: .
j_call: TRBJ1-1
clone_size: .
v_call: TRBV19
cdr3_length: 14
cdr3_aa: CASKGGSFGREAFF
cdr3_nt: TGTGCCAGTAAAGGGGGTTCGTTTGGCCGTGAAGCTTTCTTT

d_call: .
j_call: TRBJ2-3
clone_size: few
v_call: TRBV27
cdr3_length: 13
cdr3_aa: CASRAAGGDTQYF
cdr3_nt: TGTGCCAGCAGAGCAGCCGGAGGGGATACGCAGTATTTT

d_call: .
j_call: TRBJ1-1
clone_size: .
v_call: TRBV9
cdr3_length: 14
cdr3_aa: CASSSREGNTEAFF
cdr3_nt: TGTGCCAGCAGCTCACGAGAGGGGAACACTGAAGCTTTCTTT

d_call: .
j_call: TRBJ2-3
clone_size: .
v_call: TRBV11-3
cdr3_length: 13
cdr3_aa: CASSATAVDTQYF
cdr3_nt: TGTGCCAGCAGCGCAACAGCGGTAGATACGCAGTATTTT

d_call: TRBD1
j_call: TRBJ2-5
clone_size: .
v_call: TRBV19
cdr3_length: 15
cdr3_aa: CASSMGRGSQETQYF
cdr3_nt: TGTGCCAGTAGTATGGGCAGGGGGTCCCAAGAGACCCAGTACTTC

d_call: .
j_call: TRBJ1-5
clone_size: once
v_call: TRBV19
cdr3_length: 15
cdr3_aa: CASSNSGYSNQPQHF
cdr3_nt: TGTGCCAGTAGTAATAGCGGATATAGCAATCAGCCCCAGCATTTT

d_call: .
j_call: TRBJ1-1
clone_size: few
v_call: TRBV7-2
cdr3_length: 14
cdr3_aa: CASSPGHSNTEAFF
cdr3_nt: TGTGCCAGCAGCCCGGGACATTCGAACACTGAAGCTTTCTTT

d_call: .
j_call: TRBJ2-2
clone_size: .
v_call: TRBV30
cdr3_length: 12
cdr3_aa: CAWRTNTGELFF
cdr3_nt: TGTGCCTGGAGGACAAACACCGGGGAGCTGTTTTTT

d_call: TRBD1
j_call: TRBJ1-1
clone_size: .
v_call: TRBV4-2
cdr3_length: 16
cdr3_aa: CASSRSLEGQGAVAFF
cdr3_nt: TGTGCCAGCAGCCGGAGTCTAGAGGGACAGGGGGCCGTGGCTTTCTTT

d_call: TRBD1
j_call: TRBJ2-7
clone_size: once
v_call: TRBV19
cdr3_length: 15
cdr3_aa: CASSRGQVRSYEQYF
cdr3_nt: TGTGCCAGTAGTCGCGGACAGGTCCGCTCCTACGAGCAGTACTTC

d_call: TRBD1
j_call: TRBJ1-2
clone_size: .
v_call: TRBV6-5
cdr3_length: 13
cdr3_aa: CASSLGDRMGYTF
cdr3_nt: TGTGCCAGCTCCCTGGGGGACAGGATGGGCTACACCTTC

d_call: TRBD1
j_call: TRBJ1-1
clone_size: .
v_call: TRBV10-3
cdr3_length: 14
cdr3_aa: CAISGTTGGTEAFF
cdr3_nt: TGTGCCATCAGTGGAACGACAGGGGGCACTGAAGCTTTCTTT

d_call: .
j_call: TRBJ2-5
clone_size: .
v_call: TRBV6-5
cdr3_length: 13
cdr3_aa: CASIGTTGETQYF
cdr3_nt: TGTGCCAGCATAGGGACAACGGGAGAGACCCAGTACTTC

d_call: .
j_call: TRBJ2-7
clone_size: few
v_call: TRBV7-7
cdr3_length: 14
cdr3_aa: CASSLAGSQHEQYF
cdr3_nt: TGTGCCAGCAGCTTAGCAGGGAGCCAGCACGAGCAGTACTTC

d_call: .
j_call: TRBJ2-5
clone_size: few
v_call: TRBV19
cdr3_length: 13
cdr3_aa: CASSGGYQETQYF
cdr3_nt: TGTGCCAGTAGTGGGGGGTACCAAGAGACCCAGTACTTC

d_call: TRBD1
j_call: TRBJ1-1
clone_size: .
v_call: TRBV6-1
cdr3_length: 13
cdr3_aa: CASRTGWETEAFF
cdr3_nt: TGTGCCAGCAGGACAGGGTGGGAGACTGAAGCTTTCTTT

d_call: .
j_call: TRBJ2-2
clone_size: .
v_call: TRBV2
cdr3_length: 13
cdr3_aa: CASRTANTGELFF
cdr3_nt: TGTGCCAGCAGGACAGCAAACACCGGGGAGCTGTTTTTT

d_call: .
j_call: TRBJ2-2
clone_size: .
v_call: TRBV7-2
cdr3_length: 12
cdr3_aa: CASSSSTGELFF
cdr3_nt: TGTGCCAGCAGCTCCTCCACCGGGGAGCTGTTTTTT

d_call: .
j_call: TRBJ1-1
clone_size: once
v_call: TRBV7-8
cdr3_length: 13
cdr3_aa: CASSLSMNTEAFF
cdr3_nt: TGTGCCAGCAGCTTAAGCATGAACACTGAAGCTTTCTTT

d_call: .
j_call: TRBJ2-3
clone_size: .
v_call: TRBV19
cdr3_length: 13
cdr3_aa: CASSRTGTDTQYF
cdr3_nt: TGTGCCTCGAGCCGGACAGGCACAGATACGCAGTATTTT

d_call: .
j_call: TRBJ2-7
clone_size: .
v_call: TRBV2
cdr3_length: 14
cdr3_aa: CASSADKGSYEQYF
cdr3_nt: TGTGCCAGCAGTGCGGACAAGGGCTCCTACGAGCAGTACTTC

d_call: TRBD2
j_call: TRBJ2-2
clone_size: .
v_call: TRBV27
cdr3_length: 17
cdr3_aa: CASSMWASGRNTGELFF
cdr3_nt: TGTGCCAGCAGTATGTGGGCTAGCGGGAGAAACACCGGGGAGCTGTTTTTT

d_call: TRBD2
j_call: TRBJ2-1
clone_size: .
v_call: TRBV2
cdr3_length: 16
cdr3_aa: CASSEMSSGSYNEQFF
cdr3_nt: TGTGCCAGCAGTGAAATGTCGAGCGGGAGTTACAATGAGCAGTTCTTC